This entry concerns a single T cell receptor beta chain. This clonotype was seen more than once but under ten times. Its antigen specificity is not known. Base qualities are not recorded, but no much larger clone differs from it by a single base. A distance of 13 bases separates the germline ends of V and J, which lose 2 bases and 0 bases respectively. Including the terminal cysteine and phenylalanine, the CDR3 comprises 16 residues. Only CDR3 DNA remains: 48 bases, in frame from the first base. Reading the germline V gene gives CDR1 MDHEN and CDR2 SYDVKM. The TCR beta CDR3 regions were amplified from RNA transcripts. For the first round of RT-PCR on the TCR CDR3, the HTBI primer set was used together with the Qiagen OneStep RT-PCR kit. A second multiplex PCR round built the libraries, followed by size selection and purification. Libraries were sequenced paired-end with 100 bp reads on an Illumina HiSeq2000. From the authors' description of their analysis: SOAPnuke was used to process the raw data, throwing out any read that contained adapters or uncalled bases, had a mean Phred below 15, or lacked an exact constant-primer or identifier match. COPE v1.2.5 was used to merge the high-quality paired reads, and each unique nucleotide sequence was defined as a clonotype. MiTCR v1.1 was used to align clonotypes to the IMGT TRBV, TRBD and TRBJ reference segments. Only V-J combinations with frequency above 0.0001, covering approximately 99% of repertoires, were analysed. The TCS score was defined as the ratio of F50 (clonal expansion) to E x V (chaos), calculated using BLOSUM62-based TCRdist between CDR3 peptides within each V-J. Welch's t-statistics and random forest reduced fewer than 550 V-J features to about 12, which were used in a naive Bayes classifier (R e1071). The similarity between thyroid and blood repertoires was quantified using the Morisita-Horn index. TCRdb reworked the public reads: Q25 trimming with fastp, MiXCR clone assembly, productive beta chains retained. Entries are consolidated by CDR3 protein sequence, retaining the most common genes and DNA. The authors' filters were not applied to this entry. For this sample the table gives hundreds of thousands of distinct CDR3 sequences, of which roughly 14% were detected only once. The top ten hold roughly 4.5% of the sample.

This specimen comes from a study of T cells in Graves' hyperthyroidism and ophthalmopathy (dated by TCRdb to about 2019). At the level of the whole study: Peripheral blood was sampled at the time of initial diagnosis, prior to any treatment. A discovery cohort of approximately 100 patients, roughly 43 with Graves' ophthalmopathy and more than 55 with stable Graves' hyperthyroidism, was used to find distinguishing TCR V-J signatures. Prospective prediction of ophthalmopathy was tested in an independent validation cohort of 18 to 20 hyperthyroidism patients and approximately 17 patients who later progressed to ophthalmopathy. The approximately 97 discovery patients were randomly divided into training and test sets at a 7:3 ratio. Thyroid tissue and blood T-cell repertoires from six Graves' hyperthyroidism patients were also compared in the study. Following sampling, methimazole starting at 30 mg daily was given to hyperthyroidism patients, and high-dose intravenous methylprednisolone was given to ophthalmopathy patients. According to the paper, TCR Vbeta CDR3 sequencing was carried out on about 140 peripheral blood samples, which came from 40 to 45 ophthalmopathy, roughly 75 hyperthyroidism and roughly 17 progressor patients.

Moderately to severely active disease, a Clinical Activity Score of at least 3, a NOSPECS grade of at least 4, and a duration under 3 months were present in ophthalmopathy patients. Patients with uncontrolled infections, other autoimmune diseases, pregnancy or lactation were excluded. Clinical symptoms, serum thyroxine and TRAb, thyroid ultrasound, and orbital computed tomography formed the basis for the diagnoses. PBMCs were separated from approximately 9.9 ml of fresh peripheral blood using Ficoll-Paque density gradient centrifugation. Total RNA was extracted using Trizol reagent, and RNA quality was assessed on an Agilent 2100 Bioanalyzer. Broad study findings and their caveats: Most expanded thyroid clonotypes (frequency above 0.001) were also detected in blood, a finding suggesting that blood repertoires may reflect thyroid immune responses. During validation, the model predicted progression to ophthalmopathy a median of approximately 7 months ahead of onset, with more than 60% sensitivity and almost 75% specificity. A model built on a 13 V-J signature distinguished ophthalmopathy from stable hyperthyroidism, reaching 87.88% sensitivity and about 81% specificity in cross-validation and 80%/75% in testing. Sample size was not statistically predetermined, and blinding of investigators to group allocation was not performed.

This clonotype was obtained from a middle-aged woman with Graves' ophthalmopathy. Sequenced: blood. This chain joins TRBV28 to TRBJ2-5; the D gene is unclear. The DNA sequence is as follows: TGTGCCAGCAGTTTAAACTACCTCTCGTACCAAGAGACCCAGTACTTC. It codes for CASSLNYLSYQETQYF.